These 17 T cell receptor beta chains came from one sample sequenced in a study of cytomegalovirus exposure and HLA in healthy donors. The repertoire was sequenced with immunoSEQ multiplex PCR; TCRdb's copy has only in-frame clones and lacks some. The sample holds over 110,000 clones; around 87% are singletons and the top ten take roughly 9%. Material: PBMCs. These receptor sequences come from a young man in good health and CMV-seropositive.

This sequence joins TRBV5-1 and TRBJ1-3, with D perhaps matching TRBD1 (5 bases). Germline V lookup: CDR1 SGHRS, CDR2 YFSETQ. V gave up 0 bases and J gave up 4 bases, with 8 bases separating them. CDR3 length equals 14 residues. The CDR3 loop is CASSLDPGGNTIYF. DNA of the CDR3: TGCGCCAGCAGCTTGGACCCAGGGGGAAACACCATATATTTT.

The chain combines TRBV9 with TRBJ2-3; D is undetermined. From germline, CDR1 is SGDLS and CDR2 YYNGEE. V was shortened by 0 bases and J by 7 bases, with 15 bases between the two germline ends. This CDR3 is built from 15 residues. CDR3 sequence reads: CASSVAPAGQNTQYF. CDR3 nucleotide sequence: TGTGCCAGCAGCGTAGCCCCGGCAGGCCAAAATACGCAGTATTTT.

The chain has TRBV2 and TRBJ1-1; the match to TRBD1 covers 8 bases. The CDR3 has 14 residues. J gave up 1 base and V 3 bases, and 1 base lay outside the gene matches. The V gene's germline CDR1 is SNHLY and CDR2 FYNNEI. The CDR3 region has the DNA TGTGCCAGCAGTGAGACAGGGGAGAACACTGAAGCTTTCTTT. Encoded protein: CASSETGENTEAFF.

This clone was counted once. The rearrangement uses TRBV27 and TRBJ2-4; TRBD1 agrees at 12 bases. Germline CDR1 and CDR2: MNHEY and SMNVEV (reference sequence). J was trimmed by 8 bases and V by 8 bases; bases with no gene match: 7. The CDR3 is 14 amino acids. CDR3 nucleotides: TGTGCCAGCTCCGGGACAGGGGGCTTTGACATTCAGTACTTC. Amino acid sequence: CASSGTGGFDIQYF.

This CDR3 is CASSIEMGTAQGLVYEQYF. The CDR3 DNA follows: TGTGCCAGTAGTATAGAGATGGGGACAGCCCAGGGACTGGTCTACGAGCAGTACTTC. The J gene is TRBJ2-7, the V gene TRBV19, with D possibly matching TRBD1 (7 bases). The CDR3 consists of 19 residues. Germline V lookup: CDR1 LNHDA, CDR2 SQIVND (reference sequence). V lost 0 bases, J lost 3 bases, and 24 bases lay in between. Drawing the rest from reference TRBV19 and TRBJ2-7, the complete variable domain is DGGITQSPKYLFRKEGQNVTLSCEQNLNHDAMYWYRQDPGQGLRLIYYSQIVNDFQKGDIAEGYSVSREKKESFPLTVTSAQKNPTAFYLCASSIEMGTAQGLVYEQYFGPGTRLTVT.

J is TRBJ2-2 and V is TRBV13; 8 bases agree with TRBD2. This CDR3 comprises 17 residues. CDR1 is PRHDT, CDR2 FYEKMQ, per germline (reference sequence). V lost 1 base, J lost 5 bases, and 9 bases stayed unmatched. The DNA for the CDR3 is TGTGCCAGCAGCTTAGCGGAAGTAGCGGGATGGACCGGGGAGCTGTTTTTT. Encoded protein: CASSLAEVAGWTGELFF.

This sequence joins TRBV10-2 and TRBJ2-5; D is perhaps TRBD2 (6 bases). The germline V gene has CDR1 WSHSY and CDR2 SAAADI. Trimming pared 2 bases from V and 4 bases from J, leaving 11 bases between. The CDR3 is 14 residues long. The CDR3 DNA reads TGCGCCAGCAGTGAGCGGGAGTGGTTAGAGACCCAGTACTTC. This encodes CASSEREWLETQYF.

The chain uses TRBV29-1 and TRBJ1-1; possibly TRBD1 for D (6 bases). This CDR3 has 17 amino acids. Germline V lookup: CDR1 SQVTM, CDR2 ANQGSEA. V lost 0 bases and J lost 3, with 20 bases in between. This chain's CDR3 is CSVEEGREEGEDTEAFF. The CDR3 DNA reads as TGCAGCGTTGAAGAAGGGCGGGAGGAGGGGGAGGACACTGAAGCTTTCTTT.

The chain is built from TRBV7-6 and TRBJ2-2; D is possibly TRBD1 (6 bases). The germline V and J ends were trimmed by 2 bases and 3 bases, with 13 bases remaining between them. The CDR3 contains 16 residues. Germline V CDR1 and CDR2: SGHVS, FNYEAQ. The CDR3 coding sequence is TGTGCCAGCAGCTTATCCGGACAGCTATACACCGGGGAGCTGTTTTTT. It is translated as CASSLSGQLYTGELFF.

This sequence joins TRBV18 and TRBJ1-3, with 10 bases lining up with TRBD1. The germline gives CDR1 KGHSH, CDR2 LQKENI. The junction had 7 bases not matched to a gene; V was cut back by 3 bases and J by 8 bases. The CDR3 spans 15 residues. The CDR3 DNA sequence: TGTGCCAGCTCACCGCCGGGACAGGGGCTTGACACCATATATTTT. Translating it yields CASSPPGQGLDTIYF.

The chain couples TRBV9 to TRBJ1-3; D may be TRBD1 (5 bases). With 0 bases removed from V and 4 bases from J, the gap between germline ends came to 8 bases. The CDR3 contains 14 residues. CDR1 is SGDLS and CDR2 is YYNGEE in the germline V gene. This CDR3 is CASSVAGKGNTIYF. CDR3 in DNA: TGTGCCAGCAGCGTAGCAGGGAAGGGAAACACCATATATTTT.

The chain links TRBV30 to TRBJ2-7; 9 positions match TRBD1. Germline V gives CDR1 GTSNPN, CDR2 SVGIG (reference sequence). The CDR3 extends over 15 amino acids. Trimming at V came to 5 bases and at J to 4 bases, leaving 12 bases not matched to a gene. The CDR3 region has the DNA TGTGCCTGGGCCCCTTTGGGACAGGGCTTTTACGAGCAGTACTTC. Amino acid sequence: CAWAPLGQGFYEQYF.

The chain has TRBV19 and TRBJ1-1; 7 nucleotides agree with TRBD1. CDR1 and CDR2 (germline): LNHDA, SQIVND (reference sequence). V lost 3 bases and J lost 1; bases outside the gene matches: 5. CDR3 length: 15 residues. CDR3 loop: CASSITGQPNTEAFF. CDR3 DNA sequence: TGTGCCAGTAGTATTACGGGACAGCCGAACACTGAAGCTTTCTTT.

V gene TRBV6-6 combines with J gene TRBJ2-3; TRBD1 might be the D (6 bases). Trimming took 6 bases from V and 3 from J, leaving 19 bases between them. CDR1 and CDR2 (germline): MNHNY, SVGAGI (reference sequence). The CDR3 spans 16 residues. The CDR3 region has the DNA TGTGCCAGCAGCCAGCAAGGGACACATGGGACAGATACGCAGTATTTT. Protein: CASSQQGTHGTDTQYF.

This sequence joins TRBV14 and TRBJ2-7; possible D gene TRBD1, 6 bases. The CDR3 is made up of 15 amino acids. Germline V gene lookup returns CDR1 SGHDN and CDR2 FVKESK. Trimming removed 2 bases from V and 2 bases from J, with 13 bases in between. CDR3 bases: TGTGCCAGCAGCCAATGGCAGGGGTGGGCCTACGAGCAGTACTTC. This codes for CASSQWQGWAYEQYF. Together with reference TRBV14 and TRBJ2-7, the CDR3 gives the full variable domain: EAGVTQFPSHSVIEKGQTVTLRCDPISGHDNLYWYRRVMGKEIKFLLHFVKESKQDESGMPNNRFLAERTGGTYSTLKVQPAELEDSGVYFCASSQWQGWAYEQYFGPGTRLTVT.

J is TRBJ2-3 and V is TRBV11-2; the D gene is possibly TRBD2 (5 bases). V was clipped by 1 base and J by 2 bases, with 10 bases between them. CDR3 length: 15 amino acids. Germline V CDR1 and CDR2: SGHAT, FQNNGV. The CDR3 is CASSLVERTTDTQYF. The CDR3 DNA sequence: TGTGCCAGCAGCTTAGTTGAGCGGACCACAGATACGCAGTATTTT.

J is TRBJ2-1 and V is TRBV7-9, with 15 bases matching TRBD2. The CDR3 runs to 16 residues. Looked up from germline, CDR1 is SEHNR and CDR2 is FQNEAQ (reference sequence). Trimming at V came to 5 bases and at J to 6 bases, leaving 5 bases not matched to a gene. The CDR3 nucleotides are TGTGCCAGCAGCCCGGTGGGACTAGCGGGGGGCAATGAGCAGTTCTTC. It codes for CASSPVGLAGGNEQFF.